This T cell receptor beta chain appears in the sequencing data of a study of blood T cell repertoires in COVID-19. Overall study: T cells, B-cell-depleted T cells, or PBMCs supplied cDNA or gDNA.

Unmatched junction bases numbered 8, after V lost 6 bases and J lost 9 bases. The CDR3 loop spans 13 amino acids. Original methodology: Estimated nucleated cell counts came from reference gene primer amplification. TCRdb keeps only in-frame clones here, not all; method: immunoSEQ multiplex PCR. For V, J and clone size, that table is used; D and trimming come from the DNA. The sample consists of a few hundred thousand clones, around 85% of them appearing once. The sequence was obtained from a woman in her thirties who had recovered from COVID-19. The sequenced sample was peripheral blood. The gene calls are TRBV12-3 or TRBV12-4 and TRBJ1-1; 9 nucleotides match TRBD1. The CDR3 loop is CASSRDRESQAFF. The CDR3 nucleotides are TGTGCCAGCAGCAGGGACAGGGAATCACAAGCTTTCTTT.